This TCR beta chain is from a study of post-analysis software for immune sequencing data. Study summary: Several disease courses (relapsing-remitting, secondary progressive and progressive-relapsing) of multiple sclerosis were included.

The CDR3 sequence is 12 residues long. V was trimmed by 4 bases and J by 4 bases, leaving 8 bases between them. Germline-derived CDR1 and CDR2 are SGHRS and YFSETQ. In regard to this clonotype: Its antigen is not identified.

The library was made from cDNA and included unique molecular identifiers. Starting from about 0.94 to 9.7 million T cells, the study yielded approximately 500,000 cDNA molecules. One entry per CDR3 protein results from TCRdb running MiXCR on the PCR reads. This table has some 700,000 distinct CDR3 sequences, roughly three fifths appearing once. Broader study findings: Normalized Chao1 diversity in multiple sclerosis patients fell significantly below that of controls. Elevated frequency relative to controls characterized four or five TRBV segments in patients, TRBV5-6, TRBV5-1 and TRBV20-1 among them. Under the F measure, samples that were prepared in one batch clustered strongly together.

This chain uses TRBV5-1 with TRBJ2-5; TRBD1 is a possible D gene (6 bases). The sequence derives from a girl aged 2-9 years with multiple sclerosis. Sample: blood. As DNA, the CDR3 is TGCGCCAGCAGCCGGGACACAGAGACCCAGTACTTC. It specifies CASSRDTETQYF.